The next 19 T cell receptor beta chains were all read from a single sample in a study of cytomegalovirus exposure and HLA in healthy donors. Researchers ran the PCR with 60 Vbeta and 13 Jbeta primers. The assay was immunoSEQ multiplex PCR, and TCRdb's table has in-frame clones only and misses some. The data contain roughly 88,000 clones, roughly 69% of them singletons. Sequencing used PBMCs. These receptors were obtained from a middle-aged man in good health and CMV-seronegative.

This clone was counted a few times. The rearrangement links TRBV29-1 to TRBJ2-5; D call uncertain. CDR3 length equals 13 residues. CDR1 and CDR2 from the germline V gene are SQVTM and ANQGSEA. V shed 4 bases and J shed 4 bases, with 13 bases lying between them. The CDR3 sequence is CSVVRVGGETQYF. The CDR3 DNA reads TGCAGCGTTGTACGAGTCGGTGGAGAGACCCAGTACTTC.

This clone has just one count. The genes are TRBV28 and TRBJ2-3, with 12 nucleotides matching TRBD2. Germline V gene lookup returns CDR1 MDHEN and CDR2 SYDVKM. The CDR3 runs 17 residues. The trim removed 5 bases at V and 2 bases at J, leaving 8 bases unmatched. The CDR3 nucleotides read TGTGCCAGCAGTCTATTACTAGCGGGGGGTCTCACAGATACGCAGTATTTT. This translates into CASSLLLAGGLTDTQYF. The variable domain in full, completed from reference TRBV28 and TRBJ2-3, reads DVKVTQSSRYLVKRTGEKVFLECVQDMDHENMFWYRQDPGLGLRLIYFSYDVKMKEKGDIPEGYSVSREKKERFSLILESASTNQTSMYLCASSLLLAGGLTDTQYFGPGTRLTVL.

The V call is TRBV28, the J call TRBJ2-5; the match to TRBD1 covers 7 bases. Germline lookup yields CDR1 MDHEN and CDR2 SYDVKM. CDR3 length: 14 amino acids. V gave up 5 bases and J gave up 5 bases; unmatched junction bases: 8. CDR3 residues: CASSVRQGSETQYF. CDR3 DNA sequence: TGTGCCAGCAGTGTGAGACAGGGTAGCGAGACCCAGTACTTC.

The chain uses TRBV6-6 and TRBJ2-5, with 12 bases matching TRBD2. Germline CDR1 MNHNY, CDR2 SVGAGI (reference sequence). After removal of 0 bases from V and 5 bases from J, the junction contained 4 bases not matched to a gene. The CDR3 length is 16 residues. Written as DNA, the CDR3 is TGTGCCAGCAGTTACTCACTAGCGGGGGGCCTGGAGACCCAGTACTTC. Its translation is CASSYSLAGGLETQYF.

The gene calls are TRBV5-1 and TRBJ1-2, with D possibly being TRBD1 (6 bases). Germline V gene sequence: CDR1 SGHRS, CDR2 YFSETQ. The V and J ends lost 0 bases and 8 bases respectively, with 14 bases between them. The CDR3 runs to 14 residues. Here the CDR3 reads CASSLEAGVGGYTF. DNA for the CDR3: TGCGCCAGCAGCTTGGAAGCAGGGGTCGGCGGCTACACCTTC.

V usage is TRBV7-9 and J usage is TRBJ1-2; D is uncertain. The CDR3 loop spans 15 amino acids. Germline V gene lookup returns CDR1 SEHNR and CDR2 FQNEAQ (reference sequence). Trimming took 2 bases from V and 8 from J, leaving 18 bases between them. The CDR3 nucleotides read TGTGCCAGCAGCTTAAAGGATGGTTCGGGGTCCGGCTACACCTTC. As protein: CASSLKDGSGSGYTF.

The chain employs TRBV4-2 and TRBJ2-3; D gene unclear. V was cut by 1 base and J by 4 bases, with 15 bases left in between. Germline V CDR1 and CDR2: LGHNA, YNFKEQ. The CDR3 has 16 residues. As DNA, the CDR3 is TGTGCCAGCAGCCAAGGCCTAGGATTGATGTCAGATACGCAGTATTTT. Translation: CASSQGLGLMSDTQYF.

CDR3 sequence: CASSLAGGRTGELFF. The CDR3 DNA follows: TGTGCCAGCAGCTTAGCCGGGGGGCGCACCGGGGAGCTGTTTTTT. The chain couples TRBV7-9 to TRBJ2-2; TRBD2 is a possible D gene (7 bases). This CDR3 comprises 15 residues. The V end was cut by 0 bases, the J end by 4 bases, with 9 bases between. CDR1 SEHNR and CDR2 FQNEAQ come from the germline V gene (reference sequence).

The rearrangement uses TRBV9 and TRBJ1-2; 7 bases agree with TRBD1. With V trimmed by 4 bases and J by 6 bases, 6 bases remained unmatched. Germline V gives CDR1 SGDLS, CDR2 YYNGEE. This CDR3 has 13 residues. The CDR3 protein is CASSLDRSNGYTF. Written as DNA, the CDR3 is TGTGCCAGCAGCCTGGACAGGAGTAATGGCTACACCTTC.

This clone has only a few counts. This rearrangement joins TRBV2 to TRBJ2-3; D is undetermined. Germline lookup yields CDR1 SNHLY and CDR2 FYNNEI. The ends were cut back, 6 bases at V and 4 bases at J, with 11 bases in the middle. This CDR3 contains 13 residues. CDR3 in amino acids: CASRTLFADTQYF. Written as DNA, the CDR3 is TGTGCCAGCAGGACTCTCTTCGCAGATACGCAGTATTTT.

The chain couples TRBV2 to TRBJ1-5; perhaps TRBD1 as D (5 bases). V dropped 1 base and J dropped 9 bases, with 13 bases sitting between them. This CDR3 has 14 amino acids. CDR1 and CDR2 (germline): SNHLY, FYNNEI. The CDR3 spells CASSEGQGPRPQHF. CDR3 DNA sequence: TGTGCCAGCAGTGAAGGGCAGGGCCCCCGGCCCCAGCATTTT.

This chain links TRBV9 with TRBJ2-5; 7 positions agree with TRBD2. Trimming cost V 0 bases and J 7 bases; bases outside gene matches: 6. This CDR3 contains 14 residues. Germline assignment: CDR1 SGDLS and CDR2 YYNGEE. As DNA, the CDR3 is TGTGCCAGCAGCGTAGTGGGCGGGAGCGGGACCCAGTACTTC. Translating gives CASSVVGGSGTQYF.

CDR3 nucleotides: TGTGCCAGCAGCGGGGGCGACAGGGGGGCCTACGAGCAGTACTTC. Translation: CASSGGDRGAYEQYF. J is TRBJ2-7 and V is TRBV13, with 9 bases matching TRBD1. V lost 5 bases and J lost 2; bases outside the gene matches: 7. The CDR3 spans 15 residues. Per germline, CDR1 PRHDT and CDR2 FYEKMQ (reference sequence).

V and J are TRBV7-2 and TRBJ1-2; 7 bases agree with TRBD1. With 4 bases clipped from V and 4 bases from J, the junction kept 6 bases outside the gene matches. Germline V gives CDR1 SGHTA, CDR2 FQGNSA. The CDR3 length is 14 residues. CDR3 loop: CASSSRGGLYGYTF. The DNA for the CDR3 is TGTGCCAGCAGCTCTAGAGGGGGCCTCTATGGCTACACCTTC.

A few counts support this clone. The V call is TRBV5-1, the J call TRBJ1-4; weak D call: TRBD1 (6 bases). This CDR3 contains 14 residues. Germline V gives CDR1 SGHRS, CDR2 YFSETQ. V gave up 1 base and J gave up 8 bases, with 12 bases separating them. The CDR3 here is CASSLMGGQEKLFF. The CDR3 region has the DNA TGCGCCAGCAGCTTGATGGGGGGGCAGGAAAAACTGTTTTTT. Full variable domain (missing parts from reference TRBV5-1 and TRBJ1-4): KAGVTQTPRYLIKTRGQQVTLSCSPISGHRSVSWYQQTPGQGLQFLFEYFSETQRNKGNFPGRFSGRQFSNSRSEMNVSTLELGDSALYLCASSLMGGQEKLFFGSGTQLSVL.

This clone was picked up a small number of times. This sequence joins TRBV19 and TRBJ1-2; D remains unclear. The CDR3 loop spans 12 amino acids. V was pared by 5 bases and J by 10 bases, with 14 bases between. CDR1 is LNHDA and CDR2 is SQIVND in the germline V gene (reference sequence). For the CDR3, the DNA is TGTGCCAGTAGTTCGGACTTCCGGACCTACACCTTC. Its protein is CASSSDFRTYTF.

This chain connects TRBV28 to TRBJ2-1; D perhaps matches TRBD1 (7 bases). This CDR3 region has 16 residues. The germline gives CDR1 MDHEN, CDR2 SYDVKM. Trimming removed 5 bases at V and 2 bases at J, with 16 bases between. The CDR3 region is CASSLPGGRPYNEQFF. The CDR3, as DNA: TGTGCCAGCAGTCTCCCAGGGGGGCGACCCTACAATGAGCAGTTCTTC.

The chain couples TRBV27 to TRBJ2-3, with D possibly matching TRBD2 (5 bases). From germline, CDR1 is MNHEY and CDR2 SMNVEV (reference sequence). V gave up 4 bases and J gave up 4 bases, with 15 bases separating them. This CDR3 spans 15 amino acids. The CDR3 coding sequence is TGTGCCAGCAGTTCTATGGGAGTTGCGGCAGATACGCAGTATTTT. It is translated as CASSSMGVAADTQYF.

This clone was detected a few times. The CDR3 DNA sequence: TGCGCCAGCAGCCAAGAACTGGAAGAGACCCAGTACTTC. Its protein is CASSQELEETQYF. The V gene is TRBV4-3, the J gene TRBJ2-5; D unclear. There are 13 residues in the CDR3. Trimming took 0 bases from V and 3 from J, leaving 5 bases between them. In germline, CDR1 is LGHNA, CDR2 YSLEER.